A selection of T cell receptor beta chains follows, all from one sample in a study of blood T cell repertoires in COVID-19. The repertoire was sequenced with immunoSEQ multiplex PCR; TCRdb's copy has only in-frame clones and lacks some. Among some 230,000 clones listed, roughly 84% were seen once. Sequencing was performed on peripheral blood. The source of these receptors is a man aged 35-49 years with acute or convalescent COVID-19. Both conserved end residues are part of each CDR3.

>TRBJ2-7|TRBV11-2
CASSPLSYEQYF
>TRBJ1-5|TRBV5-1
CASSLEPTGVDQPQHF
>TRBJ2-7|TRBV19
CASSIRGTSYEQYF
>TRBJ1-1|TRBV9
CASSVEWGDEAFF
>TRBJ1-5|TRBV21-1
CASSKNSDRGISNQPQHF
>TRBJ2-3|TRBV6-5
CASRIAGGITDTQYF
>TRBJ2-1|TRBV11-2
CASSLLAGGQVEQFF
>TRBJ2-7|TRBV5-6
CASSGGGGRKSSYEQYF
>TRBJ2-3|TRBV5-6
CASSLVRTTDTQYF
>TRBJ1-2|TRBV12-3/TRBV12-4
CASSLAGGVRDTF
>TRBJ1-1|TRBV3-1/TRBV3-2
CASSEARDTEAFF
>TRBJ2-3|TRBV27
CASGREKTGRNTDTQYF
>TRBJ1-4|TRBV10-2
CASSRDRGREKLFF
>TRBJ2-2|TRBV19
CASRTGTERTGELFF
>TRBJ1-2|TRBV7-2
CASSFREAGYGYTF
>TRBJ1-1|TRBV7-3
CASRLFPGVGTEAFF
>TRBJ2-3|TRBV12-3/TRBV12-4
CATTDRTDTQYF
>TRBJ1-2|TRBV5-4
CASSPSGEVGYTF
>TRBJ2-1|TRBV4-3
CASSQTGQGHEQFF
>TRBJ1-4|TRBV3-1/TRBV3-2
CASSLQGDEKLFF